The clone carrying this T cell receptor beta chain was observed a single time. The data were taken from a study of blood T cell repertoires in COVID-19. Study-level background: Spain, Italy and the United States supplied samples that represented acute and convalescent COVID-19. Sources were T cells, B-cell-depleted T cells, or PBMCs; the material itself was cDNA or gDNA.

Sequencing used immunoSEQ multiplex PCR; TCRdb keeps in-frame clones, though not all of them. The sample holds 470,000 or so clones, around 90% seen once. This CDR3 spans 15 amino acids. Germline loops: CDR1 SGHRS, CDR2 YFSETQ. V was trimmed by 3 bases and J by 4 bases, leaving 16 bases between them. This clonotype was sampled from a young woman with acute COVID-19. The chain is built from TRBV5-1 and TRBJ1-2, with D possibly being TRBD1 (5 bases). Sequenced sample: PBMCs or T cells enriched from blood (not recorded which). The CDR3 DNA reads TGCGCCAGCAGCTCTTCAGGGTCATCGCTCTATGGCTACACCTTC. This gives the protein CASSSSGSSLYGYTF.